This TCR beta chain came from a study of cytomegalovirus exposure and HLA in healthy donors. Overall study context: HLA-typed donors were the source of 83 million or so unique TCRs held in an early data release. Study-wide points: Earlier analysis found most TCR beta V segments productive about 90% or about 30% of the time. In a later analysis, TCR beta V- and J-gene trimming was associated with a missense DCLRE1C variant. TCR beta sequences reportedly predicted most subjects' HLA-A and HLA-B alleles accurately.

This clone appeared a few times. Its antigen is not identified. J was trimmed by 2 bases and V by 0 bases; bases with no gene match: 1. Germline CDR1 reads LNHNV; CDR2 reads YYDKDF (reference sequence). The CDR3 loop spans 14 amino acids. 13 Jbeta primers and 60 Vbeta primers were used for the PCR. The protocol was immunoSEQ multiplex PCR, while the TCRdb copy is restricted to in-frame clones and leaves out a portion. The sample yields approximately 110,000 clones, over 60% seen once. The chain has TRBV15 and TRBJ2-7; 7 nucleotides match TRBD2. The sequenced sample consisted of PBMCs. This TCR was recovered from a female donor in good health and CMV-seropositive. CDR3 DNA sequence: TGTGCCACCAGCAGAGAGGGAGGGACCTACGAGCAGTACTTC. Protein product: CATSREGGTYEQYF.